This T cell receptor (beta chain) was found in a study of blood T cell repertoires in COVID-19. Whole-study context: Researchers got acute and convalescent COVID-19 samples from the United States, Italy and Spain.

V was trimmed by 4 bases and J by 1 base, leaving 9 bases between them. The CDR3 sequence is 14 residues long. Germline assignment: CDR1 KGHDR and CDR2 SFDVKD. Per the original methods: Amplification with reference gene primers provided the estimates of nucleated cell counts. This table comes from immunoSEQ multiplex PCR, and its TCRdb copy is limited to in-frame clones, with some not included. V and J calls and clone size are those listed in that table; D and trimming were worked out from the DNA. The table shows about 90,000 clones, with 70% to 90% occurring only once. The J gene is TRBJ2-5, the V gene TRBV24-1, with D maybe TRBD2 (5 bases). Input material: peripheral blood. The clonotype was recovered from a man aged 45-60 years with acute or convalescent COVID-19. The chain's CDR3 is CATSEAVGQETQYF. The CDR3 region has the DNA TGTGCCACCAGTGAAGCGGTGGGCCAAGAGACCCAGTACTTC.